The text below deals with one T cell receptor (beta chain). Its target is not known. This sample is drawn from a study of beta chain features in type 1 diabetes. Overall study: Age, gender and cell yields were alike across patients and healthy donors. The study, taken as a whole, reports: Naive, central memory and Treg TCRB repertoires appeared more alike in patients than in healthy donors. For Type 1 diabetes patients, all four CD4+ subsets carried TCRB CDR3s that were moderately but significantly shorter.

CD4+ naive, central memory, regulatory and stem cell-like memory subsets were isolated by sorting on CD45RO/CCR7/CD25/CD127/CD95/CD27. Expressed TCRB transcripts were sequenced after all isolated RNA was converted to cDNA. TCRdb's copy holds only in-frame clones and misses some; the assay was immunoSEQ multiplex PCR. Among approximately 150,000 clones, around 8.8% were seen once, and the ten largest hold under 0.9%. The clonotype was recovered from a man between 25 and 39 years old with type 1 diabetes. Sequences were obtained from central memory CD4+ T cells from blood.

Written as DNA, the CDR3 is TGTGCCAGCTCAGCTGGACAGGGGGACCTTTATACGCAGTATTTT. Protein sequence: CASSAGQGDLYTQYF. The rearrangement joins TRBV18 to TRBJ2-3; 10 bases are a match to TRBD1. CDR3 length: 15 residues. Trimming cost V 5 bases and J 7 bases; bases outside gene matches: 9. Germline CDR1 KGHSH, CDR2 LQKENI.